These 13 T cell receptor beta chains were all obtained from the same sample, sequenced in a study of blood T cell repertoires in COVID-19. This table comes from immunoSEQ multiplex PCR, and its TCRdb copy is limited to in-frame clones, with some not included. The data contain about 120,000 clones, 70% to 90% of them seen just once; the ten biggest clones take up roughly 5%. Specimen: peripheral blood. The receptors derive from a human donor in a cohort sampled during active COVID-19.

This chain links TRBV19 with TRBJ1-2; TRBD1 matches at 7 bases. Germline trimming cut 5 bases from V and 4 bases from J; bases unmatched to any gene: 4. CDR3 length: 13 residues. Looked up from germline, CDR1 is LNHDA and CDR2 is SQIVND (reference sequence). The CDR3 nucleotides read TGTGCCAGTAGTGATCCAGGGGGCTATGGCTACACCTTC. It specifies CASSDPGGYGYTF.

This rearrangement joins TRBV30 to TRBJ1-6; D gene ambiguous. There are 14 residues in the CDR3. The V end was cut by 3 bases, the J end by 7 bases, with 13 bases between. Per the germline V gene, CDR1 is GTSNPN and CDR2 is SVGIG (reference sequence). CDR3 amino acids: CAWSHQALNSPLHF. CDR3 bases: TGTGCCTGGAGCCATCAGGCTTTAAATTCACCCCTCCACTTT.

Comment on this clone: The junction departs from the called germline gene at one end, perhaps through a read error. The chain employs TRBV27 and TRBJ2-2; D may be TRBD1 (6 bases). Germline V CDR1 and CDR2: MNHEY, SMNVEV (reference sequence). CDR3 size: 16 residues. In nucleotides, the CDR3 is TGTGCCAGCAGTTTCGCTTGGACAGTGAACACCGGGGAACTGTTTTTT. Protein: CASSFAWTVNTGELFF.

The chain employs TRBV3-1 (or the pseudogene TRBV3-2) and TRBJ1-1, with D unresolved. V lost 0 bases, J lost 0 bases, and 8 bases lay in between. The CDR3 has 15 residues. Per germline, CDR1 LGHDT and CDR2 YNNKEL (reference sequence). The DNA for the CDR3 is TGTGCCAGCAGCCAAGAGAGGGCTTTGAACACTGAAGCTTTCTTT. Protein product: CASSQERALNTEAFF.

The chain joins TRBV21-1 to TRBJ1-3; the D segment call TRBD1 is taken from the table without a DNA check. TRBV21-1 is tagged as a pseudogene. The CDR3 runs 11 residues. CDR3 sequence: CAGADGNTIYF. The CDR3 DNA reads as TGTGCCGGGGCGGACGGAAACACCATATATTTT.

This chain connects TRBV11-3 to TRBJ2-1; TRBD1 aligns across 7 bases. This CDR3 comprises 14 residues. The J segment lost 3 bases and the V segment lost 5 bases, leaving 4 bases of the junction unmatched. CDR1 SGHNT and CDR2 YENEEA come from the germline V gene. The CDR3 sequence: CASSPGTVYNEQFF. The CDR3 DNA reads TGTGCCAGCAGCCCCGGGACAGTCTACAATGAGCAGTTCTTC.

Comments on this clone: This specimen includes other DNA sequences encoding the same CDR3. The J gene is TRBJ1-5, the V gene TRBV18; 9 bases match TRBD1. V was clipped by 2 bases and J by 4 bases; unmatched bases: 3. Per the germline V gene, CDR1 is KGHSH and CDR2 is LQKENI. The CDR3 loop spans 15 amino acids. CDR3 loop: CASSPTGQGNQPQHF. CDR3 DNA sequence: TGTGCCAGCTCACCAACGGGACAGGGAAATCAGCCCCAGCATTTT.

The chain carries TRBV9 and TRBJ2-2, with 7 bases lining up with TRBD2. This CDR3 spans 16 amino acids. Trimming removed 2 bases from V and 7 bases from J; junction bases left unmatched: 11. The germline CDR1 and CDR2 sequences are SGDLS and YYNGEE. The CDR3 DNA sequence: TGTGCCAGCAGCGTTAGACTAGCCGGCCTGGGCGGGGAGCTGTTTTTT. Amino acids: CASSVRLAGLGGELFF.

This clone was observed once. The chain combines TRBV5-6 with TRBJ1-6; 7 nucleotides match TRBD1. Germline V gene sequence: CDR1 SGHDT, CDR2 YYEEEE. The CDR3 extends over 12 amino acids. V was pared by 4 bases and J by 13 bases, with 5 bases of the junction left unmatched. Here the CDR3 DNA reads TGTGCCAGCAGCGTGGACAGGTCCCCCCTCCACTTT. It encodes CASSVDRSPLHF.

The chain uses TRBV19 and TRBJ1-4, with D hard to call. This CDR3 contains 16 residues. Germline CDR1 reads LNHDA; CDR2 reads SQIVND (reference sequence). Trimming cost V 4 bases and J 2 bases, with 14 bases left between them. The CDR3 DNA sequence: TGTGCCAGTAGTACCCGTCCGGCAGGCACTAATGAAAAACTGTTTTTT. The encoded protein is CASSTRPAGTNEKLFF.

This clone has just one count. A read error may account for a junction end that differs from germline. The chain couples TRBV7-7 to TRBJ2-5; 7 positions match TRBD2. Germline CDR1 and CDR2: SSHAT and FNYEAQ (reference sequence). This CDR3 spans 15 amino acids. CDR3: CASSPIAGRQETQYF. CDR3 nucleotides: TGTGCTAGCAGTCCAATAGCGGGCCGGCAAGAGACCCAGTACTTC. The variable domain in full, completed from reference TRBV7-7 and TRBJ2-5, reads GAGVSQSPRYKVTKRGQDVTLRCDPISSHATLYWYQQALGQGPEFLTYFNYEAQPDKSGLPSDRFSAERPEGSISTLTIQRTEQRDSAMYRCASSPIAGRQETQYFGPGTRLLVL.

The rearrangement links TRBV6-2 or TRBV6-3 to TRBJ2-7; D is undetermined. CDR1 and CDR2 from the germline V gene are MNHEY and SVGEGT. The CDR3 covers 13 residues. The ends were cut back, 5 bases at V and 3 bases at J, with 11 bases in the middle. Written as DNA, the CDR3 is TGTGCCAGCAGTAGAATCCCCAGCTACGAGCAGTACTTC. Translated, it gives CASSRIPSYEQYF.

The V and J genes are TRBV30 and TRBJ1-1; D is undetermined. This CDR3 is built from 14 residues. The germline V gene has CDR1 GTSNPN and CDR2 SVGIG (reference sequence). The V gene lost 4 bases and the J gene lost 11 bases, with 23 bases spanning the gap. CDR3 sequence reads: CAWTIGSNRAGAFF. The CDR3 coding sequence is TGTGCCTGGACTATTGGGAGCAACCGGGCCGGCGCTTTCTTT.